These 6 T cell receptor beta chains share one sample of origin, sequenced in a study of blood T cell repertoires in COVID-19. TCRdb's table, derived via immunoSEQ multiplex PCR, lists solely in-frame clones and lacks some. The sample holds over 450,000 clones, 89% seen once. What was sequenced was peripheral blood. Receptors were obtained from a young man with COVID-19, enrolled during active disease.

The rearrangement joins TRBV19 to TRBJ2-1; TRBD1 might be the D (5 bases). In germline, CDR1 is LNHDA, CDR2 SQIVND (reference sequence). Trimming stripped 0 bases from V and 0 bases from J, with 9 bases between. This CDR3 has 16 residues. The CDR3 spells CASSIDRGNSYNEQFF. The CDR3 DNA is TGTGCCAGTAGTATAGATAGGGGCAACTCCTACAATGAGCAGTTCTTC.

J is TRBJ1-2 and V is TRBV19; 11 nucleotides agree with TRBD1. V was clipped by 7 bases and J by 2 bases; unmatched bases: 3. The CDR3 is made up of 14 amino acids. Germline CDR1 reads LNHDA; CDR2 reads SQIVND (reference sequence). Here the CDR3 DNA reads TGTGCCAGTATCCGGACAGGGGGCAACTATGGCTACACCTTC. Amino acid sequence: CASIRTGGNYGYTF.

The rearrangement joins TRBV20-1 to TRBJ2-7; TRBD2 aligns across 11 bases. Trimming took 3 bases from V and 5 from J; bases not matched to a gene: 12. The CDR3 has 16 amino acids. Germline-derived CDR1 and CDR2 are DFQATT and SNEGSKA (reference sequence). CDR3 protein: CSASERSGRVRDEQYF. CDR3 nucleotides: TGCAGTGCTAGTGAGCGTAGCGGGAGGGTTCGAGACGAGCAGTACTTC.

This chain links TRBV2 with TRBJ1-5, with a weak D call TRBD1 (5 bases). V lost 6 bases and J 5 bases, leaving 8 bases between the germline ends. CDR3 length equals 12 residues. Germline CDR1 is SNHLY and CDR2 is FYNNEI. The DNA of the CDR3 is TGTGCCAGCAGGGCGACAGATCAGCCCCAGCATTTT. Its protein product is CASRATDQPQHF.

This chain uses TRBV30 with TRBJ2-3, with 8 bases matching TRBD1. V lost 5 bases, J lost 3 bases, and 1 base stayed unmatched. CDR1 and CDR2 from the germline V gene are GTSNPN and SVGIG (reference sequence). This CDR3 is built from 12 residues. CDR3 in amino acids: CAWGQGTDTQYF. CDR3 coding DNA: TGTGCCTGGGGACAGGGAACAGATACGCAGTATTTT.

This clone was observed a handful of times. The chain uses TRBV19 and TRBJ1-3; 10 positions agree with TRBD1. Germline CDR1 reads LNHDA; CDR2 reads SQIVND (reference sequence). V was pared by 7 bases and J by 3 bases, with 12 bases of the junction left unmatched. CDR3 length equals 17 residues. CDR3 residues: CASTQARDRGFGNTIYF. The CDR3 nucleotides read TGTGCCAGTACCCAGGCCCGGGACAGGGGTTTTGGAAACACCATATATTTT.